This is a list of T cell receptor beta chains from one sample in a study of blood T cell repertoires in COVID-19. Produced via immunoSEQ multiplex PCR; TCRdb's table is partial and in-frame only. The table has 200,000 to 250,000 clones, about nine tenths seen once. Sample: peripheral blood. Every receptor here comes from a man aged 55 to 69 who had recovered from COVID-19. Each CDR3 is given with its conserved first and last residue. The D gene is left open where the match is weak. The size entry is marked missing in some rows and otherwise reads once, few, many or a size class.

TRBV4-1,-,TRBJ2-1,-,TGCGCCAGCAGCCAAGATCAATCGGGGTTTGAGCAGTTCTTC,CASSQDQSGFEQFF
TRBV2,TRBD1,TRBJ2-7,-,TGTGCCAGCACCAAAGGGACAGCCTACGAGCAGTACTTC,CASTKGTAYEQYF
TRBV27,-,TRBJ2-7,many,TGTGCCAGCTCCTTCAGAGGGGGCTACGAGCAGTACTTC,CASSFRGGYEQYF
TRBV7-9,-,TRBJ1-2,-,TGTGCCAGCAGCTCTGGAAGGGGCTATGGCTACACCTTC,CASSSGRGYGYTF
TRBV6-5,TRBD1,TRBJ1-4,-,TGTGCCAGCAGTTTAACCGGGACAGGGAGTGAAAAACTGTTTTTT,CASSLTGTGSEKLFF
TRBV5-1,TRBD2,TRBJ2-3,-,TGCGCCAGCAGCTCCCGACTAGCGGGGGGCACAGATACGCAGTATTTT,CASSSRLAGGTDTQYF
TRBV28,-,TRBJ1-1,-,TGTGCCAGCAGTTTCGGGGGATTGAGAACTGAAGCTTTCTTT,CASSFGGLRTEAFF
TRBV7-2,TRBD1,TRBJ1-2,-,TGTGCCAGCAGCTTAGAGGCGACAGGGGGCTTCGACTATGGCTACACCTTC,CASSLEATGGFDYGYTF
TRBV6-5,TRBD2,TRBJ2-5,-,TGTGCCAGCAGTTACTCGACTAGCCCCCGGGAGACCCAGTACTTC,CASSYSTSPRETQYF
TRBV27,TRBD2,TRBJ2-7,-,TGTGCCAGCAGTTTCGAGGCGTCTAGCGGGATATCGGGGGAGCAGTACTTC,CASSFEASSGISGEQYF
TRBV18,-,TRBJ2-2,-,TGTGCCAGCTCACCCTTAGATGGCGGGGAGCTGTTTTTT,CASSPLDGGELFF
TRBV19,-,TRBJ1-1,-,TGTGCCAGTAGTATACAGGGGATGCCGAGCCCCCTTGAAGCTTTCTTT,CASSIQGMPSPLEAFF
TRBV2,-,TRBJ1-5,-,TGTGCCAGCAGTGAAGGGACAGCCCAGCATTTT,CASSEGTAQHF
TRBV28,TRBD1,TRBJ1-5,-,TGTGCCAGCAGTCTCGACAGGGGAGGTAGCAATCAGCCCCAGCATTTT,CASSLDRGGSNQPQHF
TRBV9,-,TRBJ1-2,-,TGTGCCAGCAGCGTAGGTCAGGAGGCCTATGGCTACACCTTC,CASSVGQEAYGYTF
TRBV27,-,TRBJ2-5,-,TGTGCCAGCAGTTTAAAAGGCAGGGCGGTGCAAGAGACCCAGTACTTC,CASSLKGRAVQETQYF
TRBV18,TRBD1,TRBJ1-5,-,TGTGCCAGCTCACCTCTTTGGACAGGGGGCGCGGATCAGCCCCAGCATTTT,CASSPLWTGGADQPQHF
TRBV20-1,-,TRBJ2-5,-,TGCAGTGCTAGTCCCTCCGTGACCCAGTACTTC,CSASPSVTQYF
TRBV11-1,-,TRBJ2-2,few,TGTGCCAGCCGCTGGACAGCGAACACCGGGGAGCTGTTTTTT,CASRWTANTGELFF
TRBV11-2,-,TRBJ1-6,-,TGTGCCAGCAGCTTGGGCTTTGGTGTCCACTTT,CASSLGFGVHF
TRBV19,-,TRBJ2-4,-,TGTGCCAGTAACGGGGGGCGCAGGAACATTCAGTACTTC,CASNGGRRNIQYF
TRBV28,TRBD2,TRBJ2-1,-,TGTGCCAGCAGTTTTGACCTTGGAGGCGGGAGTGTCAACAATGAGCAGTTCTTC,CASSFDLGGGSVNNEQFF
TRBV7-9,TRBD1,TRBJ1-2,-,TGTGCCAGCAGCTTAGGACAGGGTAACTATGGCTACACCTTC,CASSLGQGNYGYTF
TRBV4-2,-,TRBJ1-1,-,TGTGCCAGCAGCCAAGTGGGGGCAGCGAACACTGAAGCTTTCTTT,CASSQVGAANTEAFF
TRBV11-2,-,TRBJ1-3,-,TGTGCCAGCAGCTTCTCCCGGAGCTCTGGAAACACCATATATTTT,CASSFSRSSGNTIYF
TRBV19,TRBD1,TRBJ1-3,-,TGTGCCAGTAGCTCGACAGGGGTCGGAAACACCATATATTTT,CASSSTGVGNTIYF
TRBV19,TRBD1,TRBJ2-7,-,TGTGCCAGTAGTTCCCCGGACAGGGGGCACCGGGAGCAGTACTTC,CASSSPDRGHREQYF
TRBV6-5,-,TRBJ1-5,-,TGTGCCAGCAGCCGGGATGTCAATCAGCCCCAGCATTTT,CASSRDVNQPQHF
TRBV19,TRBD2,TRBJ2-5,-,TGTGCCAGTAGAAATGAGCGGGGGGGACAAGAGACCCAGTACTTC,CASRNERGGQETQYF
TRBV5-4,-,TRBJ2-7,-,TGTGCCAGCAGCTCGGAGGGGATGAGCTACGAGCAGTACTTC,CASSSEGMSYEQYF
TRBV30,-,TRBJ2-6,-,TGTGCCTGGAGGATAGCTGGGGCCAACGTCCTGACTTTC,CAWRIAGANVLTF
TRBV2,-,TRBJ2-3,-,TGTGCCAGCAGTGCGATACTAGACCTTCCGACAGATACGCAGTATTTT,CASSAILDLPTDTQYF
TRBV9,-,TRBJ2-1,-,TGTGCCAGCAGCCCCCAAGTGAGGGGGAATGAGCAGTTCTTC,CASSPQVRGNEQFF
TRBV6-2/TRBV6-3,TRBD2,TRBJ2-7,-,TGTGCCAGCAGCCGTGCCGGGACTAGCCTCTACGAGCAGTACTTC,CASSRAGTSLYEQYF
TRBV19,TRBD1,TRBJ1-4,-,TGTGCCAGTAGTATAGTTGGGACAGGAATCGAAAAACTGTTTTTT,CASSIVGTGIEKLFF
TRBV27,TRBD2,TRBJ2-7,-,TGTGCCAGCCAGCGGGGCTACGAGCAGTACTTC,CASQRGYEQYF
TRBV4-1,TRBD1,TRBJ2-7,-,TGCGCCAGCAGCCAAAGGGACAGGGGGACCTACGAGCAGTACTTC,CASSQRDRGTYEQYF
TRBV7-8,-,TRBJ2-1,-,TGTGCCAGCAGCCATCCTAAGAGCTCCTACAATGAGCAGTTCTTC,CASSHPKSSYNEQFF
TRBV10-3,-,TRBJ1-1,-,TGTGCCATCAGTGAGTCAGGGGCCCCGAACACTGAAGCTTTCTTT,CAISESGAPNTEAFF
TRBV28,TRBD1,TRBJ2-1,-,TGTGCCAGCAGGGCGGGACAGGGGAACGACAATGAGCAGTTCTTC,CASRAGQGNDNEQFF
TRBV18,-,TRBJ1-2,-,TGTGCCAGCTCACCCGCCACTTCTAACTATGGCTACACCTTC,CASSPATSNYGYTF
TRBV7-3,TRBD2,TRBJ2-2,-,TGTGCCAGCAGCTTAAAAGCGGGAGGAGCCGGGGAGCTGTTTTTT,CASSLKAGGAGELFF
TRBV15,-,TRBJ2-5,-,TGTGCCACCAGCAGAGACCCACTAGGGACCCAGTACTTC,CATSRDPLGTQYF
TRBV5-1,TRBD1,TRBJ1-2,-,TGCGCCAGCAGCTCCCCGGGACAGGGTTCTGGCTACACCTTC,CASSSPGQGSGYTF
TRBV5-5,TRBD2,TRBJ2-1,-,TGTGCCAGCAGCCCCCCAGGGCGGGAGGTGCTAGTCGGTGAGCAGTTCTTC,CASSPPGREVLVGEQFF
TRBV4-2,TRBD2,TRBJ2-1,-,TGTGCCAGCAGCCAAGACCTCCGGGAGGGCCGGGGCAATAAGCAGTTCTTC,CASSQDLREGRGNKQFF